This T cell receptor (beta chain) was sequenced in a study of neurological immune-mediated disorders. This clonotype has at least ten counts. TCRdb re-called the 5' RACE reads through MiXCR, storing one row per CDR3 protein. The table has about 80,000 distinct CDR3 sequences, under 10% seen once; the top ten hold less than 2%. The V gene lost 2 bases and the J gene lost 0 bases, with 6 bases spanning the gap. Germline loops: CDR1 SGHTA, CDR2 FQGNSA. CDR3 size: 14 residues. This rearrangement joins TRBV7-2 to TRBJ2-3, with D uncertain. Sequenced input: PBMCs. The sequence was obtained from a man aged 50-59 years in good health. The CDR3 region has the DNA TGTGCCAGCAGCTTAAGTTCTAGCACAGATACGCAGTATTTT. It codes for CASSLSSSTDTQYF.